Below, 26 T cell receptor beta chains from the same sample are listed, as sequenced in a study of cytomegalovirus exposure and HLA in healthy donors. Profiled with immunoSEQ multiplex PCR; TCRdb holds only in-frame clones, not every one. The repertoire has hundreds of thousands of clones, approximately 80% of them found once; the top ten carry more than 13%. Sequencing was performed on PBMCs. These receptors were obtained from a woman aged 25-40 years in good health and CMV-seropositive.

Notes on this clone: Other DNA sequences from this sample encode an identical CDR3 as well. The chain uses TRBV5-1 and TRBJ1-5, with D uncertain. V shed 4 bases and J shed 1 base, with 9 bases lying between them. The CDR3 is made up of 14 amino acids. The germline gives CDR1 SGHRS, CDR2 YFSETQ. The CDR3, as DNA: TGCGCCAGCAGCCCCGACGGGAGCAATCAGCCCCAGCATTTT. It is translated as CASSPDGSNQPQHF.

The chain is built from TRBV5-1 and TRBJ2-5; 7 nucleotides line up with TRBD1. Trimming cost V 2 bases and J 5 bases; bases outside gene matches: 12. CDR1 is SGHRS and CDR2 is YFSETQ in the germline V gene. CDR3 length: 16 amino acids. CDR3 residues: CASSLDRASVRETQYF. The CDR3 DNA reads TGCGCCAGCAGCTTAGACAGGGCTTCTGTAAGGGAGACCCAGTACTTC.

This chain connects TRBV6-1 to TRBJ2-3, with 7 bases matching TRBD1. Germline V gives CDR1 MNHNS, CDR2 SASEGT. V gave up 2 bases and J gave up 4 bases; unmatched junction bases: 6. The CDR3 runs to 15 residues. The CDR3 coding sequence is TGTGCCAGCAGTGAATCACAGACAGGGTCAGATACGCAGTATTTT. The encoded protein is CASSESQTGSDTQYF.

This chain uses TRBV7-9 with TRBJ1-1; D ambiguous. Per the germline V gene, CDR1 is SEHNR and CDR2 is FQNEAQ (reference sequence). Trimming cost V 7 bases and J 2 bases, with 14 bases left between them. This CDR3 contains 14 residues. The CDR3 here is CASTEGRTNTEAFF. The CDR3, as DNA: TGTGCCAGCACTGAGGGCAGGACCAACACTGAAGCTTTCTTT.

The rearrangement uses TRBV28 and TRBJ2-3; 11 nucleotides line up with TRBD2. Germline CDR1 is MDHEN and CDR2 is SYDVKM. V shed 6 bases and J 0 bases; nucleotides not matched to a gene: 8. This CDR3 spans 17 amino acids. Here the CDR3 DNA reads TGTGCCAGCAGGATGCCGGGACTAGCGGATAGCACAGATACGCAGTATTTT. It translates to CASRMPGLADSTDTQYF.

The J gene is TRBJ1-1, the V gene TRBV27; D perhaps matches TRBD1 (5 bases). The germline V gene has CDR1 MNHEY and CDR2 SMNVEV (reference sequence). Trimming took off 2 bases at V and 1 base at J, with 11 bases between the two ends. This CDR3 has 15 residues. This chain's CDR3 is CASSLRRDGNTEAFF. The CDR3 DNA follows: TGTGCCAGCAGTTTAAGGAGGGACGGGAACACTGAAGCTTTCTTT.

This clone showed up just a few times. The CDR3 coding sequence is TGCGCCAGCAGTGGACAGGGTACCGGGGAGCTGTTTTTT. Amino acids: CASSGQGTGELFF. V and J are TRBV10-2 and TRBJ2-2; 7 nucleotides agree with TRBD1. Germline-derived CDR1 and CDR2 are WSHSY and SAAADI. V dropped 4 bases and J dropped 5; count of bases not matched to a gene: 1. This CDR3 region has 13 residues.

This chain links TRBV4-2 with TRBJ1-1; TRBD1 matches at 8 bases. This CDR3 spans 16 amino acids. CDR1 and CDR2 (germline): LGHNA, YNFKEQ. The junction had 12 bases not matched to a gene; V was cut back by 4 bases and J by 5 bases. CDR3 nucleotides: TGTGCCAGCAGCCTAGAGGACAGGGCGGTCGGGACTGAAGCTTTCTTT. It encodes CASSLEDRAVGTEAFF.

The CDR3 bases are TGCGCCAGCAGCCAAGAAACGTCCAACACTGAAGCTTTCTTT. Its protein is CASSQETSNTEAFF. V and J are TRBV4-1 and TRBJ1-1; no firm D call. V gave up 0 bases and J gave up 2 bases, with 7 bases separating them. Germline loops: CDR1 MGHRA, CDR2 YSYEKL. This CDR3 is 14 amino acids long.

This clone has just a few counts. This chain links TRBV6-5 with TRBJ2-6; D is perhaps TRBD1 (6 bases). CDR1 and CDR2 (germline): MNHEY, SVGAGI. Deletions cut 10 bases from V and 3 bases from J, with 10 bases between. The CDR3 spans 13 residues. Here the CDR3 reads CATQQGGANVLTF. DNA for the CDR3: TGTGCCACCCAACAGGGTGGGGCCAACGTCCTGACTTTC.

This chain joins TRBV30 and TRBJ2-2; D tentatively fits TRBD1 or TRBD2 (5 bases each). Germline values: CDR1 GTSNPN, CDR2 SVGIG (reference sequence). The V end lost 1 base, the J end lost 8 bases, and 14 bases lay between the germline ends. The CDR3 contains 14 residues. The CDR3 DNA follows: TGTGCCTGGAGTGGATCGGGGCATGCAGGGGAGCTGTTTTTT. This gives the protein CAWSGSGHAGELFF.

This clone was detected a few times. This chain uses TRBV6-5 with TRBJ1-2, with TRBD1 matching over 8 bases. With V trimmed by 5 bases and J by 8 bases, 7 bases remained unmatched. Germline V lookup: CDR1 MNHEY, CDR2 SVGAGI. The CDR3 covers 13 residues. The CDR3 loop reads CASSQTTGEGYTF. CDR3 DNA: TGTGCCAGCAGTCAGACGACAGGGGAAGGCTACACCTTC.

DNA for the CDR3: TGCGCCAGCAGCCAGGCCCGACAGATTGAAGCTTTCTTT. Translation gives CASSQARQIEAFF. The chain is built from TRBV4-1 and TRBJ1-1, with D possibly TRBD1 on 5 matching bases. CDR3 length: 13 residues. Trimming pared 3 bases from V and 7 bases from J, leaving 12 bases between. Germline CDR1 and CDR2: MGHRA and YSYEKL.

The rearrangement links TRBV28 to TRBJ2-7; TRBD1 matches at 8 bases. The CDR3 has 15 residues. The V gene end was trimmed by 2 bases and the J gene end by 3 bases; junction bases not matched to a gene: 6. Germline V gene data show CDR1 as MDHEN and CDR2 as SYDVKM. CDR3 loop: CASSLRSGGGYEQYF. CDR3 in DNA: TGTGCCAGCAGTTTACGGTCAGGGGGCGGCTACGAGCAGTACTTC.

The chain recombines TRBV9 with TRBJ2-1, with D possibly being TRBD1 or TRBD2 (5 bases each). Trimming left V 0 bases short and J 5 bases short, with 12 bases between. There are 15 residues in the CDR3. CDR1 SGDLS and CDR2 YYNGEE come from the germline V gene. The CDR3 DNA reads as TGTGCCAGCAGCGTAGAGCTAAGGGGACACAATGAGCAGTTCTTC. Encoded protein: CASSVELRGHNEQFF.

This chain connects TRBV5-4 to TRBJ2-7; TRBD2 matches 13 bases. The junction had 16 bases not matched to a gene; V was cut back by 4 bases and J by 0 bases. There are 20 residues in the CDR3. CDR1 is SGHNT and CDR2 is YYREEE in the germline V gene (reference sequence). The chain's CDR3 is CASSMLGGGLAGESSYEQYF. The CDR3 DNA is TGTGCCAGCAGCATGCTCGGGGGAGGACTAGCGGGAGAATCCTCCTACGAGCAGTACTTC.

The chain links TRBV25-1 to TRBJ1-1; D is uncertain. The CDR3 totals 13 residues. Trimming left V 8 bases short and J 1 base short, with 11 bases between. Germline CDR1 MGHDK, CDR2 SYGVNS. CDR3 nucleotide sequence: TGTGCCAGCCGAGCATTCTGGAACACTGAAGCTTTCTTT. Protein product: CASRAFWNTEAFF.

The chain links TRBV27 to TRBJ2-7, with a tentative D call TRBD2 (6 bases). CDR3 length: 13 residues. Germline V gene sequence: CDR1 MNHEY, CDR2 SMNVEV (reference sequence). Trimming cost V 6 bases and J 4 bases, with 13 bases left between them. The CDR3 nucleotides read TGTGCCAGCAGGGGACTCGGGCGGTACGAGCAGTACTTC. This translates into CASRGLGRYEQYF.

The rearrangement uses TRBV6-1 and TRBJ1-2, with D possibly matching TRBD1 (6 bases). Trimming removed 4 bases at V and 2 bases at J, with 17 bases between. The V gene's germline CDR1 is MNHNS and CDR2 SASEGT. CDR3 length: 16 amino acids. CDR3 sequence (DNA): TGTGCCAGCAGTGGCCCTCGGTCGGGACAAAACTATGGCTACACCTTC. Residues: CASSGPRSGQNYGYTF.

This clone occurred once. This rearrangement joins TRBV27 to TRBJ2-1; TRBD2 matches 11 bases. Germline values: CDR1 MNHEY, CDR2 SMNVEV (reference sequence). The CDR3 loop spans 15 amino acids. V was clipped by 4 bases and J by 6 bases; unmatched bases: 5. This CDR3 reads CASSSVAGGGNEQFF. DNA for the CDR3: TGTGCCAGCAGTTCCGTAGCGGGAGGGGGCAATGAGCAGTTCTTC.

This clone came up a few times. The V gene is TRBV7-2, the J gene TRBJ1-2; no firm D call. CDR3 length: 14 amino acids. The germline gives CDR1 SGHTA, CDR2 FQGNSA. Trimming took 1 base from V and 4 from J, leaving 10 bases between them. The DNA for the CDR3 is TGTGCCAGCAGCTTAGACCCAACCTTCTATGGCTACACCTTC. Translated, it gives CASSLDPTFYGYTF.

V is TRBV28 and J is TRBJ1-4, with D possibly TRBD1 on 6 matching bases. Germline lookup yields CDR1 MDHEN and CDR2 SYDVKM. Trimming shortened V by 5 bases and J by 2 bases, and 15 bases separated the two germline ends. CDR3 length: 16 amino acids. The CDR3 sequence is CASSGGRDGTNEKLFF. The CDR3 nucleotides are TGTGCCAGCAGTGGGGGCAGGGACGGCACTAATGAAAAACTGTTTTTT.

The chain carries TRBV9 and TRBJ2-7; tentatively, D is TRBD1 (5 bases). With 3 bases removed from V and 4 bases from J, the gap between germline ends came to 20 bases. The CDR3 spans 16 residues. CDR1 is SGDLS, CDR2 YYNGEE, per germline. This chain's CDR3 is CASSEADTIRSYEQYF. The DNA for the CDR3 is TGTGCCAGCAGCGAGGCGGACACGATTCGTTCTTACGAGCAGTACTTC.

The V gene is TRBV6-5, the J gene TRBJ2-3; possibly TRBD1 or TRBD2 for D (5 bases each). CDR1 MNHEY and CDR2 SVGAGI come from the germline V gene. Trimming took 5 bases from V and 6 from J, leaving 12 bases between them. CDR3 length equals 13 residues. CDR3 region: CASSDPGRDTQYF. DNA of the CDR3: TGTGCCAGCAGTGACCCGGGACGGGATACGCAGTATTTT.

A single count supports this clone. V is TRBV2 and J is TRBJ2-5; D may be TRBD2 (5 bases). The CDR3 is 12 amino acids. CDR1 is SNHLY, CDR2 FYNNEI, per germline. V lost 4 bases, J lost 3 bases, and 6 bases lay in between. The CDR3 protein is CASSVREETQYF. The CDR3 coding sequence is TGTGCCAGCAGTGTGAGGGAAGAGACCCAGTACTTC.

The chain couples TRBV10-3 to TRBJ1-2; D is unresolved. The CDR3 runs to 12 residues. Germline lookup yields CDR1 ENHRY and CDR2 SYGVKD. V shed 3 bases and J shed 8 bases, with 10 bases lying between them. The DNA of the CDR3 is TGTGCCATCAGTGAAGGATCGGCCGGCTACACCTTC. Protein product: CAISEGSAGYTF.